The 21 T cell receptor beta chains below were found in one sample sequenced in a study of blood T cell repertoires in COVID-19. Sequencing was performed with immunoSEQ multiplex PCR; in TCRdb, only in-frame clones are kept and a portion is missing. The sample holds about 150,000 clones; 80% are singletons and the top ten take around 5%. The sample comprised peripheral blood. These receptors originate from a woman aged 45-65 years with acute or convalescent COVID-19.

This rearrangement joins TRBV23-1 to TRBJ1-5; 7 bases agree with TRBD1. TRBV23-1 is an open reading frame whose function is uncertain. The ends lost 3 bases at V and 6 bases at J; junction bases unmatched: 8. The CDR3 extends over 15 amino acids. CDR3 in amino acids: CASSHPGQEVQPQHF. The CDR3 DNA reads TGCGCCAGCAGTCACCCAGGACAGGAGGTTCAGCCCCAGCATTTT.

This clone was recorded a few times. This rearrangement joins TRBV19 to TRBJ2-2, with D tentatively TRBD1 (5 bases). V lost 6 bases to trimming and J lost 6 bases, with 20 bases between them. The CDR3 spans 16 residues. Germline assignment: CDR1 LNHDA and CDR2 SQIVND (reference sequence). The CDR3 protein is CASSLGQGSNSGELFF. In nucleotides, the CDR3 is TGTGCCAGTAGCCTCGGACAAGGGTCCAACTCCGGGGAGCTGTTTTTT.

This chain joins TRBV28 and TRBJ1-1; 7 positions match TRBD1. The V gene end was trimmed by 8 bases and the J gene end by 8 bases; junction bases not matched to a gene: 5. CDR3 length: 11 residues. Germline V CDR1 and CDR2: MDHEN, SYDVKM. The CDR3 DNA sequence: TGTGCCAGCGCCGAGGGACAGGAAGCTTTCTTT. Its translation is CASAEGQEAFF.

V usage is TRBV6-2 or TRBV6-3 and J usage is TRBJ1-2; 7 positions agree with TRBD1. The V gene's germline CDR1 is MNHEY and CDR2 SVGEGT. Unmatched junction bases numbered 6, after V lost 2 bases and J lost 3 bases. The CDR3 covers 15 residues. CDR3 sequence reads: CASSYTDRADYGYTF. The CDR3 DNA follows: TGTGCCAGCAGTTACACCGACAGGGCAGACTATGGCTACACCTTC.

V and J are TRBV5-1 and TRBJ1-3; 7 bases are shared with TRBD1. The CDR3 is 15 amino acids. CDR1 SGHRS and CDR2 YFSETQ come from the germline V gene. Germline trimming cut 0 bases from V and 8 bases from J; bases unmatched to any gene: 8. CDR3: CASSLGGTGVDTIYF. The DNA for the CDR3 is TGCGCCAGCAGCTTGGGTGGAACAGGGGTAGACACCATATATTTT. The full variable domain, in which reference TRBV5-1 and TRBJ1-3 provide the parts outside the CDR3, is KAGVTQTPRYLIKTRGQQVTLSCSPISGHRSVSWYQQTPGQGLQFLFEYFSETQRNKGNFPGRFSGRQFSNSRSEMNVSTLELGDSALYLCASSLGGTGVDTIYFGEGSWLTVV.

The chain combines TRBV4-2 with TRBJ2-1; 8 nucleotides agree with TRBD2. Germline assignment: CDR1 LGHNA and CDR2 YNFKEQ. The CDR3 extends over 15 amino acids. J was trimmed by 4 bases and V by 0 bases; bases with no gene match: 2. The CDR3 region is CASSQEGTSYNEQFF. CDR3 sequence (DNA): TGTGCCAGCAGCCAAGAAGGGACTAGTTACAATGAGCAGTTCTTC.

This clone is a singleton in its sample. DNA of the CDR3: TGTGCCAGCGCCGAGGGCTTCAGGAACACTGAAGCTTTCTTT. Amino acid sequence: CASAEGFRNTEAFF. The chain combines TRBV9 with TRBJ1-1, with D uncertain. The CDR3 spans 14 residues. The ends were cut back, 7 bases at V and 1 base at J, with 14 bases in the middle. Germline V gene data show CDR1 as SGDLS and CDR2 as YYNGEE.

The chain combines TRBV6-2 or TRBV6-3 with TRBJ2-3; 9 bases are a match to TRBD2. V gave up 8 bases and J gave up 1 base; unmatched junction bases: 7. The CDR3 loop spans 15 amino acids. Germline V lookup: CDR1 MNHEY, CDR2 SVGEGT. CDR3 bases: TGTGCCAGCGGCCCTAGCGGGATTCGCACAGATACGCAGTATTTT. The encoded protein is CASGPSGIRTDTQYF.

The V call is TRBV30, the J call TRBJ2-7, with TRBD1 as a possible D gene (5 bases). The ends were cut back, 4 bases at V and 5 bases at J, with 15 bases in the middle. The CDR3 extends over 13 amino acids. CDR1 and CDR2 from the germline V gene are GTSNPN and SVGIG (reference sequence). In nucleotides, the CDR3 is TGTGCCTGGACAGGGCAGTTGGGGAACGAGCAGTACTTC. This translates into CAWTGQLGNEQYF. The full variable domain, with the rest looked up from reference TRBV30 and TRBJ2-7, is SQTIHQWPATLVQPVGSPLSLECTVEGTSNPNLYWYRQAAGRGLQLLFYSVGIGQISSEVPQNLSASRPQDRQFILSSKKLLLSDSGFYLCAWTGQLGNEQYFGPGTRLTVT.

This clone has more than one count but fewer than ten. The same CDR3 also results from other DNA sequences found in this sample. The J gene is TRBJ1-3, the V gene TRBV27, with D unresolved. Trimming took 5 bases from V and 4 from J, leaving 9 bases between them. CDR1 MNHEY and CDR2 SMNVEV come from the germline V gene (reference sequence). The CDR3 has 13 residues. The CDR3 coding sequence is TGTGCCAGCAGTCCATCGGGAGGAAACACCATATATTTT. Encoded protein: CASSPSGGNTIYF.

This clone has only one observation. The rearrangement uses TRBV18 and TRBJ1-6, with 7 bases fitting TRBD1. This CDR3 spans 18 amino acids. Trimming took 2 bases from V and 5 from J; bases not matched to a gene: 12. CDR1 KGHSH and CDR2 LQKENI come from the germline V gene. The DNA for the CDR3 is TGTGCCAGCTCACCATTATTTCCAGGGGGTAACCATAATTCACCCCTCCACTTT. Protein sequence: CASSPLFPGGNHNSPLHF.

The V call is TRBV18, the J call TRBJ1-2; tentative D call: TRBD1 (5 bases). Trimming took off 1 base at V and 2 bases at J, with 17 bases between the two ends. The CDR3 spans 17 residues. Germline CDR1 KGHSH, CDR2 LQKENI. As DNA, the CDR3 is TGTGCCAGCTCACCACTGCGCGAGGGAGGGGACAACTATGGCTACACCTTC. Its protein is CASSPLREGGDNYGYTF.

This clone turned up a few times. The V and J genes are TRBV5-1 and TRBJ2-7, with D possibly matching TRBD1 (6 bases). Germline CDR1 reads SGHRS; CDR2 reads YFSETQ. Trimming cost V 1 base and J 3 bases, with 14 bases left between them. CDR3 length: 15 amino acids. The CDR3 region is CASSLWQGKIYEQYF. The CDR3 nucleotides read TGCGCCAGCAGCTTGTGGCAGGGGAAGATCTACGAGCAGTACTTC.

The CDR3 DNA reads as TGTGCCAGCAGCCAGGACAGGGGGGTTGGCTACACCTTC. It specifies CASSQDRGVGYTF. V and J are TRBV7-3 and TRBJ1-2; 10 nucleotides align to TRBD1. The CDR3 has 13 amino acids. Germline trimming cut 5 bases from V and 7 bases from J; bases unmatched to any gene: 4. In germline, CDR1 is SGHTA, CDR2 FQGTGA. Full variable domain (outside the CDR3, taken from reference TRBV7-3 and TRBJ1-2): GAGVSQTPSNKVTEKGKYVELRCDPISGHTALYWYRQSLGQGPEFLIYFQGTGAADDSGLPNDRFFAVRPEGSVSTLKIQRTERGDSAVYLCASSQDRGVGYTFGSGTRLTVV.

J is TRBJ1-4 and V is TRBV4-3, with 8 bases that match TRBD1. Germline loops: CDR1 LGHNA, CDR2 YSLEER. The CDR3 is made up of 18 amino acids. V lost 2 bases to trimming and J lost 4 bases; unmatched junction nucleotides: 12. The CDR3 is CASSQLMTGARGNEKLFF. In DNA form, the CDR3 reads TGCGCCAGCAGCCAACTTATGACAGGGGCACGGGGTAATGAAAAACTGTTTTTT.

This clone has more than one count but fewer than ten. The CDR3 sequence: CSVGDPTGSNEKLFF. The CDR3, as DNA: TGCAGCGTTGGCGACCCGACAGGGTCTAATGAAAAACTGTTTTTT. The chain is built from TRBV29-1 and TRBJ1-4, with TRBD1 matching 7 bases. This CDR3 is built from 15 residues. Per the germline V gene, CDR1 is SQVTM and CDR2 is ANQGSEA. V lost 4 bases to trimming and J lost 3 bases; unmatched junction nucleotides: 8.

This clone was recorded once. This chain connects TRBV7-2 to TRBJ2-5; the D is unclear. The CDR3 extends over 14 amino acids. The germline gives CDR1 SGHTA, CDR2 FQGNSA. The V end was cut by 5 bases, the J end by 4 bases, with 14 bases between. CDR3 sequence: CASSPLYGSETQYF. Written as DNA, the CDR3 is TGTGCCAGCAGCCCTCTTTACGGTTCAGAGACCCAGTACTTC.

The rearrangement links TRBV16 to TRBJ1-3; no clear D. Germline V lookup: CDR1 KGHSY, CDR2 FQNENV. V shed 0 bases and J shed 8 bases, with 8 bases lying between them. CDR3 size: 13 residues. CDR3 DNA: TGTGCCAGCAGCCAATCCCCTCGAGACACCATATATTTT. Translating gives CASSQSPRDTIYF.

The table lists this clone with a few counts. This chain joins TRBV5-6 and TRBJ2-7, with D perhaps matching TRBD1 (5 bases). The CDR3 is 15 amino acids. Between the trimmed V and J ends, which lost 1 base and 0 bases, there was a span of 11 bases. The V gene's germline CDR1 is SGHDT and CDR2 YYEEEE. CDR3 amino acids: CASSLYDRHSYEQYF. The CDR3 DNA reads TGTGCCAGCAGCTTGTATGACAGACACTCCTACGAGCAGTACTTC. The whole variable domain, filled in from reference TRBV5-6 and TRBJ2-7, reads DAGVTQSPTHLIKTRGQQVTLRCSPKSGHDTVSWYQQALGQGPQFIFQYYEEEERQRGNFPDRFSGHQFPNYSSELNVNALLLGDSALYLCASSLYDRHSYEQYFGPGTRLTVT.

This clone was seen more than once but under ten times. V usage is TRBV12-5 and J usage is TRBJ1-2; D is possibly TRBD1 (6 bases). This CDR3 has 16 amino acids. Looked up from germline, CDR1 is LGHNT and CDR2 is FRNRAP. The ends were cut back, 0 bases at V and 3 bases at J, with 14 bases in the middle. The CDR3 DNA reads TGTGCTAGTGGTTTGGTACCGGCGGACAGAGACTATGGCTACACCTTC. Protein sequence: CASGLVPADRDYGYTF. Based on the CDR3 plus reference TRBV12-5 and TRBJ1-2, the full variable domain is DARVTQTPRHKVTEMGQEVTMRCQPILGHNTVFWYRQTMMQGLELLAYFRNRAPLDDSGMPKDRFSAEMPDATLATLKIQPSEPRDSAVYFCASGLVPADRDYGYTFGSGTRLTVV.

This rearrangement joins TRBV7-3 to TRBJ1-1, with D unclear. The CDR3 loop spans 17 amino acids. In germline, CDR1 is SGHTA, CDR2 FQGTGA. Trimming pared 4 bases from V and 1 base from J, leaving 19 bases between. In DNA, the CDR3 is TGTGCCAGCAGCTCAAGTAACGGCATTGAGGGGAACACTGAAGCTTTCTTT. As protein: CASSSSNGIEGNTEAFF.